The rows below give T cell receptor beta chains drawn from one sample of a study of cytomegalovirus exposure and HLA in healthy donors. Sequencing was performed with immunoSEQ multiplex PCR; in TCRdb, only in-frame clones are kept and a portion is missing. The data contain approximately 90,000 clones, 63% of them singletons. The sequenced sample was PBMCs. The receptors were gathered from a woman aged 25 to 39 in good health and CMV-seronegative. Both conserved end residues are part of each CDR3. A D gene is named only where the DNA matches it firmly. Not every row has a clone size; where given, it reads once, few, many or a size class.

j_call clone_size d_call v_call cdr3_nt cdr3_aa
TRBJ2-7 NA NA TRBV5-1 TGCGCCAGCAGCCCGATGACAGTTACCTACGAGCAGTACTTC CASSPMTVTYEQYF
TRBJ2-3 NA TRBD2 TRBV5-1 TGCGCCAGCAGCCCAGGACTAGCGGCGAACACAGATACGCAGTATTTT CASSPGLAANTDTQYF
TRBJ2-6 once NA TRBV5-4 TGTGCCAGCAGCTTCAGGGTTCTGGGGGCCAACGTCCTGACTTTC CASSFRVLGANVLTF
TRBJ2-7 NA NA TRBV11-2 TGTGCCAGCAGCTCAAGAGGGCTCCACGAGCAGTACTTC CASSSRGLHEQYF
TRBJ1-4 many TRBD1 TRBV19 TGTGCCAGTAGTACCTCCGGGACAGGGAGGGAAAAACTGTTTTTT CASSTSGTGREKLFF
TRBJ2-1 once NA TRBV4-3 TGCGCCAGCAGCCCGGGGGAGGACAATGAGCAGTTCTTC CASSPGEDNEQFF
TRBJ2-6 few TRBD2 TRBV29-1 TGCAGCGTGCCCATATCCGGGGGGGGGCCCCCTATGAAATTGTCTGGGGCCAACGTCCTGACTTTC CSVPISGGGPPMKLSGANVLTF
TRBJ1-2 NA NA TRBV6-5 TGTGCCAGCAGTTTACAGATTAACTATGGCTACACCTTC CASSLQINYGYTF
TRBJ2-7 NA TRBD2 TRBV4-3 TGCGCCAGCAGCCAATACTTATCGGGAGGGCCCTACGAGCAGTACTTC CASSQYLSGGPYEQYF
TRBJ2-3 few NA TRBV7-8 TGTGCCAGCACCCTTCCAATAGCTGCGGGCACAGATACGCAGTATTTT CASTLPIAAGTDTQYF
TRBJ2-1 NA TRBD2 TRBV4-2 TGTGCCAGCAGCCGCCCCCCGGGACTAGCTTCCAATGAGCAGTTCTTC CASSRPPGLASNEQFF
TRBJ2-2 NA NA TRBV7-9 TGTGCCAGCAGCTTCATGAGCACCGGGGAGCTGTTTTTT CASSFMSTGELFF
TRBJ2-3 NA NA TRBV7-2 TGTGCCAGCAGCCCCGCATTGGCTCGGGTTGGGTTT CASSPALARVGF
TRBJ2-2 NA NA TRBV5-1 TGCGCCAGCAGCCCCCGGGGGGCACCGAACACCGGGGAGCTGTTTTTT CASSPRGAPNTGELFF
TRBJ2-7 NA TRBD2 TRBV6-6 TGTGCCAGCAGGCAAGGGACTAGCTATACCTACGAGCAGTACTTC CASRQGTSYTYEQYF
TRBJ1-5 NA NA TRBV7-9 TGTGCCAGCAGTCGGGACACGGTTTATCAGCCCCAGCATTTT CASSRDTVYQPQHF
TRBJ2-1 few TRBD2 TRBV10-3 TGTGCCATCAGTTGGAGCGTTTGGACTAGCGGGAAGCATGAGCAGTTCTTC CAISWSVWTSGKHEQFF
TRBJ2-5 NA TRBD2 TRBV4-3 TGCGCCAGCAGCCAAGTTGCGGGAGGAGGGGCCGGACAAGAGACCCAGTACTTC CASSQVAGGGAGQETQYF
TRBJ1-5 NA TRBD1 TRBV2 TGTGCCAGCAGAGGACAGGGGGTTCAGCCCCAGCATTTT CASRGQGVQPQHF
TRBJ1-2 NA NA TRBV10-3 TGTGCCATCAGTGAGTCGGAGACCCCTTATGGCTACACCTTC CAISESETPYGYTF
TRBJ2-3 NA NA TRBV6-1 TGTGCCAGCAGTGAAGTCAGGGAGGTCGCGCAGTATTTT CASSEVREVAQYF
TRBJ2-2 NA TRBD2 TRBV10-3 TGTGCCATCAGTGGGGGGGGTAGGACCGGGGAGCTGTTTTTT CAISGGGRTGELFF